A selection of T cell receptor beta chains follows, all from one sample in a study of response to subunit inactivated influenza vaccine. TCRdb ran MiXCR on the RT-PCR reads and lists one entry per CDR3 protein. The sample shows about 190,000 distinct CDR3 sequences, approximately 14% of them seen only once. The sequenced sample was CD8+ T cells sorted from PBMCs, obtained roughly 5 days after vaccination. These receptors originate from a man aged 50 or older who received an inactivated influenza vaccine. Both conserved end residues are part of each CDR3. A D gene is named only where the DNA matches it firmly. The listing skips clone size in some rows; elsewhere it reads once, few, many or a size class.

CDR3aa,CDR3nt,d_gene,abundance,j_gene,v_gene
CASSYTGSSGTQYF,TGTGCCAGCAGTTACACGGGGTCGTCCGGGACCCAGTACTTC,.,few,TRBJ2-5,TRBV6-2/TRBV6-3
CASSLAGTVGGNEQFF,TGTGCCAGCAGCTTAGCGGGTACGGTGGGGGGCAATGAGCAGTTCTTC,.,.,TRBJ2-1,TRBV7-6
CASSLSGFYEQYF,TGTGCCAGTAGTCTTTCAGGTTTCTACGAGCAGTACTTC,.,.,TRBJ2-7,TRBV19
CASSQDTADRVFFDTQYF,TGTGCCAGCAGCCAAGATACCGCGGACAGGGTGTTTTTCGATACGCAGTATTTT,TRBD1,.,TRBJ2-3,TRBV3-1
CASSLSQGLISPYF,TGTGCCAGCAGTTTATCCCAGGGCTTGATATCTCCGTACTTC,.,few,TRBJ2-4,TRBV12-3/TRBV12-4
CSARPSAQVTYEQYF,TGCAGTGCTAGACCTTCTGCACAGGTGACCTACGAGCAGTACTTC,.,few,TRBJ2-7,TRBV20-1
CTSSRRAPEYF,TGCACCAGCTCCCGGAGGGCTCCAGAGTACTTC,.,many,TRBJ2-5,TRBV1
CASSLTGDEKLFF,TGTGCCAGCAGTTTAACAGGGGATGAAAAACTGTTTTTT,TRBD1,.,TRBJ1-4,TRBV28
CASSGDRRGGKLFF,TGTGCCAGCAGCGGGGACCGCCGGGGAGGAAAACTGTTTTTT,.,few,TRBJ1-4,TRBV3-1
CASRTGVYYGYTF,TGTGCCAGCAGAACAGGTGTTTACTATGGCTACACCTTC,.,.,TRBJ1-2,TRBV2
CASSQTGPSYGYTF,TGTGCCAGCAGCCAAACCGGGCCCTCCTATGGCTACACCTTC,.,few,TRBJ1-2,TRBV4-2
CASSQEFGRLQETQYF,TGCGCCAGCAGCCAAGAGTTCGGACGGCTTCAAGAGACCCAGTACTTC,.,few,TRBJ2-5,TRBV4-3
CASSSVGTSGYEQYF,TGCGCCAGCAGCTCGGTGGGGACTAGCGGCTACGAGCAGTACTTC,TRBD2,few,TRBJ2-7,TRBV5-1
CASSYTRTSGTYEQYF,TGTGCCAGCAGCTATACCCGGACTAGCGGAACCTACGAGCAGTACTTC,TRBD2,.,TRBJ2-7,TRBV4-2
CASSPWGGGAPGETQYF,TGTGCCAGCAGTCCCTGGGGCGGGGGGGCGCCGGGAGAGACCCAGTACTTC,TRBD2,.,TRBJ2-5,TRBV28
CSASLTDTQYF,TGCAGTGCTAGCCTCACAGATACGCAGTATTTT,.,few,TRBJ2-3,TRBV20-1
CASSEPRGIEQYF,TGTGCCAGCAGTGAACCGAGGGGTATCGAGCAGTACTTC,.,few,TRBJ2-7,TRBV6-1
CASSLLVAPDTQYF,TGTGCCAGCAGTCTCCTAGTAGCCCCAGATACGCAGTATTTT,.,few,TRBJ2-3,TRBV7-6
CASSLDFIGYEQYF,TGTGCCAGCAGCTTAGATTTTATCGGCTACGAGCAGTACTTC,.,.,TRBJ2-7,TRBV11-2
CASSYALRDGYTF,TGTGCCAGCAGTTACGCCTTAAGGGATGGCTACACCTTC,.,few,TRBJ1-2,TRBV12-3/TRBV12-4
CASSLEIGDIEAFF,TGCGCCAGCAGCTTGGAGATCGGGGACATTGAAGCTTTCTTT,.,few,TRBJ1-1,TRBV5-1
CSARELAGGHRSSYNEQFF,TGCAGTGCTAGAGAGCTAGCGGGAGGGCATCGGAGCTCCTACAATGAGCAGTTCTTC,TRBD2,.,TRBJ2-1,TRBV20-1
CATLPGLAGLNEQFF,TGTGCCACCCTTCCGGGGCTAGCGGGGCTCAATGAGCAGTTCTTC,TRBD2,.,TRBJ2-1,TRBV27
CASSLRLGQGNNQPQHF,TGTGCCAGCAGTTTGAGATTGGGACAGGGGAACAATCAGCCCCAGCATTTT,TRBD1,few,TRBJ1-5,TRBV28
CASSDGTGWDEQYF,TGTGCCAGCAGCGACGGGACAGGGTGGGACGAGCAGTACTTC,TRBD1,.,TRBJ2-7,TRBV9